The clone carrying this TCR beta chain appeared a few times. Its matching antigen is unknown. This specimen belongs to a study of persistence of HIV-infected CD4 T cells. Overall study: Blood samples, up to 180 mL, came from multiple time points, except two leukapheresis donors sampled once.

Germline loops: CDR1 SNHLY, CDR2 FYNNEI. V lost 6 bases to trimming and J lost 7 bases; unmatched junction nucleotides: 6. This CDR3 contains 14 residues. Sequencing used immunoSEQ version 4 in survey mode. The data were produced by immunoSEQ multiplex PCR, yet TCRdb's version contains in-frame clones alone and is incomplete. The sample contains roughly 34,000 clones, 82% of which appear only once. Study results and limitations: Rare CMV-responding cells carrying HIV-1 proviruses were not analyzed separately for TCR.

Cells were stimulated with CMV-infected fibroblast lysates at roughly 10 ug/mL. CD40L/CD69 double-negative CD45RO-high memory CD4+ T cells were collected. The sequence was collected from an adult woman with HIV who was CMV-seropositive. The V call is TRBV2, the J call TRBJ1-6; 7 bases are a match to TRBD1. The sample consisted of CD4+ T cells sorted from PBMCs after roughly 18-hour stimulation, taken from a patient who received antiretroviral therapy. DNA for the CDR3: TGTGCCAGCAGGCCAGGGGGACCAAATTCACCCCTCCACTTT. It codes for CASRPGGPNSPLHF.